A selection of T cell receptor beta chains follows, all from one sample in a study of control samples from healthy donors and cancer patients. TCRdb keeps only in-frame clones here, not all; method: immunoSEQ multiplex PCR. The top ten clones hold about 9.9% of a sample with about 84,000 clones, around 84% of them seen once. The source material was PBMCs. Receptors originate from a man aged 55 to 70 with head and neck cancer. CDR3s include the opening cysteine and the closing phenylalanine or tryptophan.

CDR3	V	length
CATSREYQGVSGNTIYF	TRBV15	17
CASSWGSGTEAFF	TRBV12-3/TRBV12-4	13
CAWDFYNEQFF	TRBV30	11
CASSLAQGNQPQHF	TRBV7-2	14
CASTRTDHTGELFF	TRBV7-9	14
CASSTGTGFETQYF	TRBV5-4	14
CASSLVAGNYGYTF	TRBV5-1	14
CASSLVKSKVGSGPYMNTEAFF	TRBV5-1	22
CASSSPRLSSYNEQFF	TRBV7-9	16
CAWSVGGVGTEAFF	TRBV30	14
CASSEQARLYNEQFF	TRBV4-1	15
CASSEPGLAGYNEQFF	TRBV13	16
CASSLGYGGTYEQYF	TRBV7-9	15
CASSESTSYEQYF	TRBV6-1	13
CATSRDPRPHGEPQHF	TRBV15	16
CAISGRAGRLYNEQFF	TRBV10-3	16
CASSYGGALGQPQHF	TRBV28	15
CASSQNRGRGETQYF	TRBV7-2	15
CASKGTGSSYEQYF	TRBV19	14
CASSLSPTGLEAFF	TRBV11-2	14
CASIPGWERGFGGYTF	TRBV19	16
CAWTNSNQPQHF	TRBV30	12
CAWSLGLNTGELFF	TRBV30	14
CASKRGANYEQYF	TRBV5-1	13
CSVGRDSNSYNEQFF	TRBV29-1	15
CASSSGSYEQYF	TRBV5-1	12
CASTPTPSARVFF	TRBV7-9	13
CASSSTLAGGPDGEQFF	TRBV5-1	17
CASSSTNYGYTF	TRBV12-3/TRBV12-4	12
CASSPVTGVTTEAFF	TRBV5-1	15
CASRVTGRETEAFF	TRBV19	14
CASSQGGQVYGYTF	TRBV3-1/TRBV3-2	14
CAISESEGETQYF	TRBV10-3	13
CSVGTSGGVETQYF	TRBV29-1	14
CASSQGASGSGRDEQYF	TRBV3-1/TRBV3-2	17
CASSEQGPRDSPLHF	TRBV2	15
CASSQVIPGRRQNYGYTF	TRBV4-1	18
CASSYQGTGEQYF	TRBV5-1	13
CAWSVGPNGNTIYF	TRBV30	14
CASVGTASTNYGYTF	TRBV5-8	15
CASSPVTPARGRVYEQYF	TRBV18	18
CASSYSYDSGPPESYNEQFF	TRBV6-2/TRBV6-3	20
CASSPSGSSYEQYF	TRBV28	14
CASRGSGGLAGGNAYNEQFF	TRBV3-1/TRBV3-2	20
CASRWTTNTDTQYF	TRBV7-2	14
CASSLGLLPDTQYF	TRBV5-1	14